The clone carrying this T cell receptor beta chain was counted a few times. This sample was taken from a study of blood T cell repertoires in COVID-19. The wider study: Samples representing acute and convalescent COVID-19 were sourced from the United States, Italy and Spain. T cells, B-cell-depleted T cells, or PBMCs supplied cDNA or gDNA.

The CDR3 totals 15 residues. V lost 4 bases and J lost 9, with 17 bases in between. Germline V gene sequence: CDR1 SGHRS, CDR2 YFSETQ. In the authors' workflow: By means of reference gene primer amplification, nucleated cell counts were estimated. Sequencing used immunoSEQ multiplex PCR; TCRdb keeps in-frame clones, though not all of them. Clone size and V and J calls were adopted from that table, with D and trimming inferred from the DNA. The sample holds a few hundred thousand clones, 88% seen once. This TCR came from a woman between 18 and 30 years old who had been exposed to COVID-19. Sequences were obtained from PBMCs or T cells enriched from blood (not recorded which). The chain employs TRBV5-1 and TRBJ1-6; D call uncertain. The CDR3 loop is CASSRGATEGSPLHF. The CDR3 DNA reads TGCGCCAGCAGCCGAGGAGCAACGGAGGGTTCACCCCTCCACTTT. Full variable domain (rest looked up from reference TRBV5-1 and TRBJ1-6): KAGVTQTPRYLIKTRGQQVTLSCSPISGHRSVSWYQQTPGQGLQFLFEYFSETQRNKGNFPGRFSGRQFSNSRSEMNVSTLELGDSALYLCASSRGATEGSPLHFGNGTRLTVT.